The following is a TCR beta chain sequence with its context. This sample was included in a study of blood T cell repertoires in COVID-19. Study context: Recovered status applied to Cohort 3 donors who had two consecutive negative PCRs. It also applied to those with clearance or with symptom resolution. Sources were T cells, B-cell-depleted T cells, or PBMCs; the material itself was cDNA or gDNA.

Enrolled through a virtual design, the participants were between roughly 18 and 100 years of age and came from 24 US areas. Participant-reported clinical history was the basis for cohort assignment. Sequencing was performed with immunoSEQ multiplex PCR; in TCRdb, only in-frame clones are kept and a portion is missing. Of about 210,000 clones in the sample, 86% were seen once. The CDR3 has 14 residues. Trimming stripped 2 bases from V and 0 bases from J, with 5 bases between. Germline-derived CDR1 and CDR2 are MDHEN and SYDVKM. The material sequenced was PBMCs or T cells enriched from blood (not recorded which). The V call is TRBV28, the J call TRBJ1-5, with D unresolved. The sequence was collected from a middle-aged woman in a cohort exposed to, infected with or recovered from COVID-19 (not recorded which). The CDR3 region has the DNA TGTGCCAGCAGTTTACCTGTTAGCAATCAGCCCCAGCATTTT. Amino acid sequence: CASSLPVSNQPQHF.